Below are 21 T cell receptor beta chains sequenced from a single sample in a study of blood T cell repertoires in COVID-19. The table came from immunoSEQ multiplex PCR; TCRdb's copy has only in-frame clones and leaves some out. The table shows 270,000 or so clones, with about 86% occurring only once. Sequencing was performed on peripheral blood. These receptor sequences come from an older woman with active or convalescent COVID-19.

This chain links TRBV29-1 with TRBJ1-1, with TRBD1 matching 10 bases. Trimming cost V 7 bases and J 5 bases; bases outside gene matches: 10. The CDR3 covers 14 residues. CDR1 is SQVTM, CDR2 ANQGSEA, per germline. CDR3 in amino acids: CSGLDRGRKTEAFF. The CDR3 region has the DNA TGCAGCGGTCTAGACAGGGGGCGAAAAACTGAAGCTTTCTTT.

A single count supports this clone. The rearrangement joins TRBV9 to TRBJ1-4, with D perhaps TRBD1 (5 bases). CDR1 is SGDLS, CDR2 YYNGEE, per germline. V lost 0 bases and J lost 8, with 17 bases in between. The CDR3 is 16 amino acids. The chain's CDR3 is CASSVGAGRGWEKLFF. CDR3 DNA sequence: TGTGCCAGCAGCGTAGGGGCGGGGCGTGGTTGGGAAAAACTGTTTTTT.

The genes are TRBV9 and TRBJ1-2; D may be TRBD1 (5 bases). Germline V lookup: CDR1 SGDLS, CDR2 YYNGEE. The CDR3 covers 12 residues. V shed 0 bases and J shed 9 bases, with 9 bases lying between them. In DNA, the CDR3 is TGTGCCAGCAGCGTAGGAAGGGGTAGCTACACCTTC. Amino acid sequence: CASSVGRGSYTF.

The chain employs TRBV7-3 and TRBJ2-7; D is perhaps TRBD2 (6 bases). CDR3 length equals 14 residues. Germline CDR1 is SGHTA and CDR2 is FQGTGA. Between the trimmed V and J ends, which lost 0 bases and 4 bases, there was a span of 10 bases. CDR3 protein: CASSLTGAGYEQYF. In DNA, the CDR3 is TGTGCCAGCAGCTTAACGGGCGCGGGGTACGAGCAGTACTTC.

The chain couples TRBV7-6 to TRBJ2-1; a weak D match, TRBD2 (7 bases). The CDR3 extends over 15 amino acids. CDR1 is SGHVS, CDR2 FNYEAQ, per germline. Trimming pared 3 bases from V and 7 bases from J, leaving 16 bases between. The DNA for the CDR3 is TGTGCCAGCAGCTTGGGAGGGGGGGCTCAGAATGAGCAGTTCTTC. Its protein is CASSLGGGAQNEQFF.

This clone was counted a single time. The rearrangement uses TRBV5-4 and TRBJ2-2; 7 nucleotides align to TRBD1. Germline V CDR1 and CDR2: SGHNT, YYREEE (reference sequence). The junction had 3 bases not matched to a gene; V was cut back by 4 bases and J by 3 bases. The CDR3 contains 14 residues. The DNA of the CDR3 is TGTGCCAGCAGCCCGGGACAGTACACCGGGGAGCTGTTTTTT. Translated: CASSPGQYTGELFF.

The chain combines TRBV28 with TRBJ2-3, with unresolved D. This CDR3 contains 11 residues. CDR1 is MDHEN and CDR2 is SYDVKM in the germline V gene. V gave up 8 bases and J gave up 5 bases, with 8 bases separating them. The CDR3 DNA reads TGTGCCAGCTCTCCGGGAGATACGCAGTATTTT. Protein sequence: CASSPGDTQYF.

The CDR3 region is CASSSTGLFYGYTF. The CDR3 DNA sequence: TGTGCCAGCAGTTCGACAGGGTTGTTCTATGGCTACACCTTC. The rearrangement links TRBV27 to TRBJ1-2, with 7 bases identical to TRBD1. J was trimmed by 4 bases and V by 4 bases; bases with no gene match: 6. CDR3 length equals 14 residues. Germline V lookup: CDR1 MNHEY, CDR2 SMNVEV (reference sequence).

This clone was seen just once. This rearrangement joins TRBV19 to TRBJ1-2; TRBD1 aligns across 10 bases. In germline, CDR1 is LNHDA, CDR2 SQIVND (reference sequence). The CDR3 is 14 residues long. V lost 4 bases to trimming and J lost 2 bases; unmatched junction nucleotides: 1. The CDR3 is CASSTGQGNYGYTF. The CDR3 DNA sequence: TGTGCCAGTAGTACGGGACAGGGGAACTATGGCTACACCTTC.

The gene calls are TRBV5-8 and TRBJ1-6; 8 bases map to TRBD1. This CDR3 has 17 residues. With 1 base clipped from V and 6 bases from J, the junction kept 9 bases outside the gene matches. CDR1 and CDR2 (germline): SGHTS, YDEGEE. CDR3 sequence: CASSLPDRVLSNSPLHF. DNA of the CDR3: TGTGCCAGCAGCTTGCCGGACAGGGTGCTTTCTAATTCACCCCTCCACTTT.

The J gene is TRBJ1-6, the V gene TRBV7-2; weak D call: TRBD1 (5 bases). The CDR3 spans 15 residues. The V gene's germline CDR1 is SGHTA and CDR2 FQGNSA. Deletions cut 3 bases from V and 7 bases from J, with 13 bases between. The CDR3 sequence is CASSFRVSGNSPLHF. Written as DNA, the CDR3 is TGTGCCAGCAGCTTCAGGGTCAGTGGGAATTCACCCCTCCACTTT.

V gene TRBV7-2 combines with J gene TRBJ2-7; 7 nucleotides agree with TRBD2. The CDR3 loop spans 16 amino acids. Germline V gives CDR1 SGHTA, CDR2 FQGNSA. The V segment lost 4 bases and the J segment 3 bases; nucleotides outside the gene matches: 12. The CDR3 nucleotides are TGTGCCAGCAGCTCAGCCAGGGCTAGCGGTTTCTACGAGCAGTACTTC. Its translation is CASSSARASGFYEQYF.

The rearrangement joins TRBV29-1 to TRBJ1-4; no firm D call. Germline V CDR1 and CDR2: SQVTM, ANQGSEA. There are 14 residues in the CDR3. V lost 5 bases to trimming and J lost 8 bases, with 18 bases between them. Here the CDR3 DNA reads TGCAGCGTTTTTATGAGGGAGAATCAAGAAAAACTGTTTTTT. Its protein product is CSVFMRENQEKLFF. Based on the CDR3 plus reference TRBV29-1 and TRBJ1-4, the full variable domain is SAVISQKPSRDICQRGTSLTIQCQVDSQVTMMFWYRQQPGQSLTLIATANQGSEATYESGFVIDKFPISRPNLTFSTLTVSNMSPEDSSIYLCSVFMRENQEKLFFGSGTQLSVL.

The chain recombines TRBV5-1 with TRBJ1-1; D may be TRBD1 (6 bases). Trimming removed 0 bases from V and 2 bases from J, with 14 bases in between. CDR1 and CDR2 from the germline V gene are SGHRS and YFSETQ. This CDR3 spans 16 amino acids. This CDR3 is CASSLAQRGRNTEAFF. The CDR3 DNA is TGCGCCAGCAGCTTGGCCCAAAGGGGGAGAAACACTGAAGCTTTCTTT.

This clone was counted once. The chain combines TRBV7-8 with TRBJ2-7, with 10 bases lining up with TRBD1. V shed 8 bases and J 4 bases; nucleotides not matched to a gene: 5. The CDR3 totals 13 residues. Germline V gene data show CDR1 as SGHVS and CDR2 as FQNEAQ. CDR3 in DNA: TGTGCCAGCGGTAGGGACAGGGGTTACGAGCAGTACTTC. As protein: CASGRDRGYEQYF.

The rearrangement uses TRBV10-1 and TRBJ2-1; 10 bases match TRBD2. The CDR3 has 18 residues. Trimming took 3 bases from V and 3 from J; bases not matched to a gene: 11. Germline lookup yields CDR1 WNHNN and CDR2 SYGVQD (reference sequence). The DNA of the CDR3 is TGCGCCAGCAGTGATGTGTCCAGCGGGGGGGCCTGCTACAATGAGCAGTTCTTC. This sequence encodes CASSDVSSGGACYNEQFF.

The rearrangement links TRBV3-1 (or the pseudogene TRBV3-2) to TRBJ1-1, with a possible D match to TRBD1 (6 bases). There are 15 residues in the CDR3. Trimming took 3 bases from V and 3 from J, leaving 14 bases between them. Germline V gene sequence: CDR1 LGHDT, CDR2 YNNKEL (reference sequence). The CDR3 sequence is CASSQGTGLDTEAFF. The CDR3 region has the DNA TGTGCCAGCAGCCAGGGAACAGGGTTGGACACTGAAGCTTTCTTT.

This clone was detected once. The chain is built from TRBV2 and TRBJ1-1; TRBD1 aligns across 7 bases. CDR1 SNHLY and CDR2 FYNNEI come from the germline V gene. Trimming removed 8 bases from V and 0 bases from J; junction bases left unmatched: 6. This CDR3 spans 14 amino acids. The CDR3 nucleotides read TGTGCCAGCGGGAAGGGGGCGTTGAACACTGAAGCTTTCTTT. This sequence encodes CASGKGALNTEAFF. Variable domain in full (rest from reference TRBV2 and TRBJ1-1): EPEVTQTPSHQVTQMGQEVILRCVPISNHLYFYWYRQILGQKVEFLVSFYNNEISEKSEIFDDQFSVERPDGSNFTLKIRSTKLEDSAMYFCASGKGALNTEAFFGQGTRLTVV.

V usage is TRBV3-1 (or the pseudogene TRBV3-2) and J usage is TRBJ2-7; TRBD1 matches at 9 bases. The CDR3 loop spans 14 amino acids. The germline V gene has CDR1 LGHDT and CDR2 YNNKEL (reference sequence). V dropped 3 bases and J dropped 5; count of bases not matched to a gene: 5. Written as DNA, the CDR3 is TGTGCCAGCAGCCACGGACAGGGGAGGAACGAGCAGTACTTC. It is translated as CASSHGQGRNEQYF.

The chain recombines TRBV18 with TRBJ1-4; 8 bases are a match to TRBD1. From germline, CDR1 is KGHSH and CDR2 LQKENI. There are 14 residues in the CDR3. After removal of 3 bases from V and 8 bases from J, the junction contained 5 bases not matched to a gene. The CDR3 reads CASSPWPGGEKLFF. In nucleotides, the CDR3 is TGTGCCAGCTCACCCTGGCCAGGGGGCGAAAAACTGTTTTTT.

The chain is built from TRBV7-2 and TRBJ1-2; 7 positions match TRBD1. Trimming cost V 1 base and J 4 bases; bases outside gene matches: 6. The germline V gene encodes CDR1 SGHTA and CDR2 FQGNSA. The length of the CDR3 is 15 residues. The CDR3: CASSLDPGGSYGYTF. The CDR3 DNA reads TGTGCCAGCAGCTTAGATCCAGGGGGGTCCTATGGCTACACCTTC.